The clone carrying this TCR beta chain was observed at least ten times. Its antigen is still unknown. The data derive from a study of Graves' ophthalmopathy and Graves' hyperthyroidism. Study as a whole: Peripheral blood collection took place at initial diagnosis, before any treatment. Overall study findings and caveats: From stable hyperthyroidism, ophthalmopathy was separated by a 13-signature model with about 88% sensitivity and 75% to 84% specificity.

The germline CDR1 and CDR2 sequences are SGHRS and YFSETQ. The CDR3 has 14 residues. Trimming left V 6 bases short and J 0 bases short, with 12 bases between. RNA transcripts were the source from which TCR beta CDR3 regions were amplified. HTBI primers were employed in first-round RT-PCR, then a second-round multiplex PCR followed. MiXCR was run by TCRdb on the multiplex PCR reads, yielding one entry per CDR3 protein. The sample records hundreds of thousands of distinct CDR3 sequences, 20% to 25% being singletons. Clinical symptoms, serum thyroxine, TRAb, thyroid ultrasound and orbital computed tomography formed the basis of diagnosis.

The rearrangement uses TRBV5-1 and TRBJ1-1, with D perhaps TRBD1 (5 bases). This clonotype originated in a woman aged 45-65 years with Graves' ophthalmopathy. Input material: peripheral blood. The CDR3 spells CASNPGLVNTEAFF. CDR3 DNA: TGCGCCAGCAACCCGGGACTCGTGAACACTGAAGCTTTCTTT. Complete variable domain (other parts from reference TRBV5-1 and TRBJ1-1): KAGVTQTPRYLIKTRGQQVTLSCSPISGHRSVSWYQQTPGQGLQFLFEYFSETQRNKGNFPGRFSGRQFSNSRSEMNVSTLELGDSALYLCASNPGLVNTEAFFGQGTRLTVV.